What follows describes a single T cell receptor (beta chain). What it recognizes is unknown. This sample stems from a study of cytomegalovirus exposure and HLA in healthy donors. Study-wide background: Of the donors genotyped, several hundred in all, 65% to 90% fell in the Caucasian-associated ancestry cluster.

General study results and limits: Later analysis suggested most CMV-associated TCR beta chains were HLA-restricted. The authors enumerated 164 TCR beta chains as linked to cytomegalovirus. Within the data, a cluster of highly shared sequence variants was likely a sequencing artifact.

CDR1 is SGDLS, CDR2 YYNGEE, per germline. J lost 3 bases, V lost 4 bases, and 6 bases had no gene match. The CDR3 has 14 residues. The PCR contained 60 Vbeta and 13 Jbeta primers. The table came from immunoSEQ multiplex PCR; TCRdb's copy has only in-frame clones and leaves some out. The data contain 90,000 to 120,000 clones, less than 80% of them singletons. The clonotype was recovered from a man aged 25-45 years in good health and CMV-seronegative. The chain is built from TRBV9 and TRBJ1-2, with 7 bases lining up with TRBD1. The sample consisted of PBMCs. Here the CDR3 reads CASSFRQGDYGYTF. The CDR3 DNA follows: TGTGCCAGCAGCTTTAGACAGGGAGACTATGGCTACACCTTC.